This paragraph reports one T cell receptor (beta chain). No cognate antigen has been identified for it. No base quality information exists; no much larger clone differs at one position. Each collaborating institution followed its own protocols to collect whole blood in K2EDTA tubes. For TCRbeta analysis, collaborators shipped samples as frozen whole blood, isolated PBMCs, or DNA extracted from either of those sample types. V is shortened by 0 bases, J by 6 bases, and the region joining them spans 14 bases. The germline V gene specifies SGHTA as CDR1 and FQGNSA as CDR2. Taken from cysteine to phenylalanine, the CDR3 has 15 residues. CDR3 DNA only is kept here, 45 bases in frame from base 1. The data belong to a study of blood T cell repertoires in COVID-19 (dated by TCRdb to between 2020 and 2021). For the wider study: Collaborator samples came from the United States, Italy and Spain and covered acute and convalescent phases of COVID-19. The material from the prospective study consisted of cDNA or gDNA derived from T cells, B-cell-depleted T cells, or PBMCs. Deeply sampled blood TCRbeta repertoires from subjects exposed to, actively infected with, or recovered from COVID-19 were included in the dataset. The repertoires were made available in a free public database intended to serve as a resource for research on the immune response to SARS-CoV-2. The samples were drawn from the first 160 participants of the ongoing ImmuneRACE study and from 950 to 1,500 subjects provided by 6 global collaborators. Sample metadata almost always included a de-identified subject ID, COVID-19 status, age in years and sex. HLA class I and class II types, where available, came from metadata supplied by the sample provider rather than from assay-based typing. Overall study outcomes, separate from this receptor: Clinical and demographic metadata were provided uncurated, with the amount varying by source and participant.

TCRbeta CDR3 regions were amplified from genomic DNA using the immunoSEQ Assay, a bias-controlled multiplex PCR. The study's processing was this. Nucleated cell counts per sample were estimated from amplification of reference gene primers within the assay. Sequence reads were collapsed and filtered to measure the absolute abundance of every unique TCRbeta CDR3 rearrangement. For each sample, productive Simpson clonality was calculated by taking the square root of Simpson's diversity index across productive rearrangements. In TCRdb, the immuneACCESS table is reduced to in-frame sequences with V and J assigned. These tables do not hold every clone; where another copy was compared, an unresolved V gene accounts for under half, and the others remain unexplained. Clonal size and the V and J genes are those of that table, whereas D and trimming came from the DNA. Within this sample are 200,000 to 250,000 clones, with more than 85% of them counted one time only. Under 9% of the sample belongs to the ten largest clones.

The sequence is built from TRBV7-2 and TRBJ2-5; perhaps TRBD1 is the D gene, with 5 bases matching. The receptor comes from a woman aged 70-85 years with active or convalescent COVID-19. Sequencing was performed on peripheral blood. CDR3 protein: CASSLAGDVEKTQYF. Read as DNA, the sequence is TGTGCCAGCAGCTTAGCAGGGGATGTCGAAAAGACCCAGTACTTC. This CDR3, with the reference TRBV7-2 and TRBJ2-5 proteins standing in past its ends, gives the full variable domain GAGVSQSPSNKVTEKGKDVELRCDPISGHTALYWYRQSLGQGLEFLIYFQGNSAPDKSGLPSDRFSAERTGGSVSTLTIQRTQQEDSAVYLCASSLAGDVEKTQYFGPGTRLLVL.